This T cell receptor beta chain came from a study of cytomegalovirus exposure and HLA in healthy donors (dated by TCRdb to 2017 to 2019). Background for the entire study: In an earlier analysis of some 610 of the donors, less than 350 Gb of sequence data and 100 million or so unique TCR beta sequences from roughly 180 million T cells were reported. Rather than drawing on any new phenotypic data, the later analysis identified candidate immune exposures from TCR beta sequences and the way those sequences occurred across donors. Class I and class II HLA loci were covered by the typing at four-digit resolution. To predict cytomegalovirus infection status, the study combined high-throughput TCR immunosequencing, statistical association of individual TCRs with disease status, and machine learning. Of the roughly 400 genotyped donors, roughly 80% fell in the genetic ancestry cluster associated with self-reported Caucasian donors. A later analysis re-examined previously published TCR beta repertoires from 500 to 700 donors and added high-resolution HLA genotyping to investigate patterns of TCR occurrence. Four to six DR-DQ haplotypes were handled as single units for association and clustering, since linkage in the cohort was strong. Across 300 to 500 genotyped donors of the cohort, an average of about 240,000 unique TCR beta nucleotide sequences per donor were sequenced, and 15% to 20% of those sequences were non-productive. About 300 gigabases of sequencing data and tens of millions of unique TCR sequences were included in an early release covering about 700 HLA-typed donors. Genome-wide SNP genotypes for about 65% of the 666 donors were used in a later genetic analysis, which treated that subset as a discovery cohort. Typing coverage varied by locus: about 620-640 donors for A, B, C, DRB1 and DQB1; about 520 for DQA1; approximately 570 for DPA1; about 450 for DPB1. Along with the approximately 650-subject first cohort, a separate validation cohort of over a hundred different subjects was used. The T cell repertoires of 700 or so subjects were profiled by immunosequencing and related to cytomegalovirus serostatus. Every discovery cohort repertoire had been produced on one sequencing platform. Alongside the repertoire data, information on donor age, sex, ethnicity and CMV serostatus was compiled. An earlier analysis of more than 450 of the donors used high-throughput TCR beta sequencing to judge whether each TCR beta V gene segment behaved as functional or pseudogenic. The aim of the study was to test whether cataloging public T cell receptors could identify signatures of past pathogen exposure. Overall results and qualifications from the work: Roughly uniform sequencing depth across donors was assumed in presence/absence analyses, although this assumption may not hold. Some IMGT-functional V segments, including TRBV6-2 and TRBV6-3, could not be distinguished by the 87-base-pair reads and were therefore excluded. Compared with equally common non-associated chains, HLA-associated TCR beta chains in a later analysis were more clonally expanded and had lower generation probabilities. Most TCR sequences were observed very rarely across donors, whereas some public TCRs were present in many individuals. A later genetic analysis reported fewer N-insertions in productive TCRs among donors in an Asian-associated ancestry cluster than the roughly 700-donor mean. Because some donors lacked HLA typing at each locus, the association tests relied only on the typed subset. The authors suggested that the approach could potentially be extended to other disease states and immunological phenotypes. In a later analysis, some 17,000 TCR beta sequences were associated with specific HLA alleles at a false discovery rate of 0.05. An earlier analysis of roughly 570 of the donors showed that most TCR beta V segments appeared in productive rearrangements either about 87% or about 30% of the time, which broadly matched IMGT annotations. The classifier was reported to diagnose cytomegalovirus status with high specificity and sensitivity in both the original cohort and the validation cohort. In vitro tests confirmed that three of the cytomegalovirus-associated TCR beta chains recognize cytomegalovirus antigens. Linkage disequilibrium might explain the correlated functional status among segregating V segments, but an unknown experimental factor could not be excluded. In a later analysis, most CMV-associated TCR beta chains were found to appear HLA-restricted, with HLA associations seemingly driven largely by CMV exposure. Only TCR beta chains were sequenced in this cohort, and the absence of alpha or paired-chain data limited detectable features. Assigning TCR associations to individual alleles was difficult when HLA alleles, especially DR and DQ, strongly co-occurred. A later analysis reported that several top co-occurrence clusters appeared linked to parvovirus B19, influenza, CMV and Epstein-Barr virus. In a later genetic analysis, a missense DCLRE1C variant was associated with V-gene and J-gene trimming of TCR beta chains, and the association was replicated in an independent cohort. Approximately 18 rarely observed V segments, including chromosome 9 orphons, were excluded from the earlier analysis of several hundred of the donors because counts were too low. CMV serostatus was the only immune exposure information available for the cohort. In the study, some 160 TCR beta chains were listed as associated with cytomegalovirus. A further reported finding was that TCR beta sequences accurately predicted the HLA-A and HLA-B alleles for most subjects in the first cohort. A cluster of highly shared sequence variants was judged likely to represent a technical artifact of the sequencing pipeline. According to a later analysis, TCR association rates differed among HLA loci, with DRB1 alleles showing the most associated TCRs and HLA-C alleles showing the fewest.

Receptor libraries were prepared by the immunoSEQ multiplex PCR assay. For the multiplex PCR, a mixture combining 60 forward primers for TCR Vbeta segments and 13 reverse primers for TCR Jbeta segments was used. The CDR3 region of rearranged TCR beta genes was amplified from genomic DNA with a multiplex PCR assay. On the Illumina HiSeq System, the amplified TCR beta libraries were sequenced as 87-base-pair reads. The authors' analysis ran thus. Across the 666 repertoires, a later analysis counted some 81 million unique TCR beta chains, roughly 11 million of which were shared by at least two donors. Raw reads were error-corrected and collapsed into unique sequences by a nearest-neighbor algorithm in which closely related sequences were merged to remove PCR and sequencing errors. Alignment of CDR3 sequences to IMGT reference sequences was used to assign V, D and J gene segments. For a sequence to be retained, at least a six-nucleotide match to both a V gene segment and a J gene segment was required. A rearrangement was called productive if the CDR3 had no stop codons and remained in frame with V and J, and every other rearrangement was called non-productive. Following IMGT convention, CDR3 was defined as the stretch from the second conserved V-encoded cysteine up to the conserved J-encoded phenylalanine. In an earlier analysis of around 600 of the donors, sequences lacking an unambiguous match to a single V gene segment were excluded. An earlier analysis of fewer than 750 of the donors called V segments functional above 56.7% productive rearrangements and segregating when the between-donor standard deviation exceeded 5%. A statistical classification framework was built to diagnose cytomegalovirus status from the catalog of TCR beta chain sequences. V and J gene assignment, in a later analysis, came from comparing TCR nucleotide sequences with IMGT/GENE-DB human TR gene sequences. Using the TCRdist pipeline, a later analysis assigned CDR3 sequences along with most-parsimonious VDJ recombination scenarios. A later analysis defined each TCR beta chain by its CDR3 amino acid sequence plus V-gene family, and excluded reads lacking a unique V-gene family. As a way to deal with suspected cross-contamination and a sequencing artifact, a later analysis dropped roughly 620 nucleotide sequences that were highly shared and had low generation probability. In a later analysis, a clonal expansion index was calculated for each public chain from normalized within-repertoire ranks of inferred template counts. In a later analysis, generation probabilities were computed using a VDJ recombination model fitted to out-of-frame rearrangements, and the results were checked against IGoR. Hypergeometric tests were used in a later analysis to score TCR-TCR, TCR-HLA and TCR-CMV co-occurrence, with a repertoire-size bias correction applied to the TCR pairs. A later analysis estimated false discovery rates by permuting HLA or CMV assignments 20 times. In a later analysis, co-occurring TCRs were grouped using DBSCAN, and TCRdist sequence similarity was added for clustering within HLA-allele-positive subsets. For co-occurrence clustering, repertoires with fewer than 30,000 or more than 120,000 public chains were excluded, along with roughly five repertoires with anomalous nucleotide sharing. TCRdb re-hosts the immuneACCESS table, in-frame sequences only. Its copies lack some clones; in the studies checked, an unresolved V gene accounts for under half of them, and the cause for the rest is not known. That table is the source of V, J and clone size, and D and trimming were worked out from the DNA. The sample data list tens of thousands of clones, and over 60% of these were observed just once. The top ten constitute roughly 3.3% of the sample.

The cohort consisted of approximately 690 healthy bone marrow donors. All cohort members were sampled while nominally healthy, although unrecorded immune exposures were likely present. The donor was CMV seronegative and belonged to the group of roughly 330 seronegative cohort members. A peripheral blood sample was provided by each donor, and peripheral blood mononuclear cells were used for TCR beta sequencing. The Qiagen DNeasy Blood Extraction Kit was used to extract genomic DNA from the blood cell samples. The CDR3 starts with the cysteine, ends with the phenylalanine, and has 13 residues. Only CDR3 DNA is held: 39 bases, read in frame from base 1. Trimming costs V 4 bases and J 6 bases, and their ends lie 11 bases apart. Reading the germline V gene gives CDR1 MRHNA and CDR2 SNTAGT. In the case of this clone: Which antigen it targets is not known. Base qualities are not provided; no much larger clone lies one nucleotide away.

The specimen sequenced was PBMCs. This sequence uses TRBV6-4 and TRBJ2-3; no confident D gene assignment can be made. The receptor comes from a woman in her twenties or thirties in good health and CMV-seronegative. For the CDR3, the sequence is CASSAANTDTQYF. The DNA is as follows: TGTGCCAGCAGTGCCGCTAATACCGATACGCAGTATTTT.